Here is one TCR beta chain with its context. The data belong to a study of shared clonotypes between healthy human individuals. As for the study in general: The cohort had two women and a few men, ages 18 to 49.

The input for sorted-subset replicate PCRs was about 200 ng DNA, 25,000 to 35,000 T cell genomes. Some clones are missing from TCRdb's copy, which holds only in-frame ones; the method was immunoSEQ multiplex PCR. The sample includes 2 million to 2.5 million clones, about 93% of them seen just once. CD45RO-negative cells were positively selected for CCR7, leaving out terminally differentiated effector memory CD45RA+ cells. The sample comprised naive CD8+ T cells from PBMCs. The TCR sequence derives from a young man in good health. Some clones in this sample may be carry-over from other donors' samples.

The CDR3 is CASRRPRQGLDTEAFF. The CDR3 DNA follows: TGTGCCAGCAGACGACCTCGACAGGGCTTGGACACTGAAGCTTTCTTT. The V call is TRBV28, the J call TRBJ1-1, with 7 bases identical to TRBD1. V trimming: 6 bases; J trimming: 3 bases; junction bases outside the gene matches: 13. The CDR3 contains 16 residues. Per the germline V gene, CDR1 is MDHEN and CDR2 is SYDVKM.